Sequencing of this TCR beta chain was carried out in a study of T cells in Graves' hyperthyroidism and ophthalmopathy. Germline trimming cut 6 bases from V and 0 bases from J; bases unmatched to any gene: 5. Germline CDR1 MNHEY, CDR2 SMNVEV (reference sequence). The CDR3 totals 15 residues. RNA transcripts served as the template for amplifying TCR beta CDR3 regions. The primer set for the first-round RT-PCR of the TCR CDR3 was HTBI. TCRdb called the multiplex PCR reads again in MiXCR, with one record for every CDR3 protein. This sample carries 350,000 to 450,000 distinct CDR3 sequences, roughly a sixth of them seen once, and the ten largest clones take 30% to 35%. Whole-study results and caveats: Most thyroid clonotypes expanded above 0.001 were also detected in blood.

Concerning this clonotype: Its specificity is unknown.

This receptor was obtained from a young woman with Graves' hyperthyroidism that later progressed to Graves' ophthalmopathy. V is TRBV27 and J is TRBJ1-1; 9 bases fit TRBD1. Sequencing was done on a sample of blood. CDR3 nucleotide sequence: TGTGCCAGCAGGAACGACAGGGGGATGAACACTGAAGCTTTCTTT. Translated, it gives CASRNDRGMNTEAFF.